This T cell receptor beta chain was observed in a study of T cell responses to AZD1222 COVID-19 vaccine. Only in-frame clones appear in the TCRdb table, and some are missing; sequencing was by immunoSEQ multiplex PCR. The sample lists 100,000 or so clones; 88% were seen once. In germline, CDR1 is MNHEY, CDR2 SMNVEV (reference sequence). Trimming removed 2 bases at V and 0 bases at J, with 8 bases between. The CDR3 has 15 residues. The TCR originated in an adult in good health. Sequences were derived from peripheral blood, sampled on day 0 of AZD1222 vaccination. This rearrangement joins TRBV27 to TRBJ2-1; no firm D call. DNA for the CDR3: TGTGCCAGCAGTTTAGGGTGGAGCTCCTACAATGAGCAGTTCTTC. Amino acids: CASSLGWSSYNEQFF.